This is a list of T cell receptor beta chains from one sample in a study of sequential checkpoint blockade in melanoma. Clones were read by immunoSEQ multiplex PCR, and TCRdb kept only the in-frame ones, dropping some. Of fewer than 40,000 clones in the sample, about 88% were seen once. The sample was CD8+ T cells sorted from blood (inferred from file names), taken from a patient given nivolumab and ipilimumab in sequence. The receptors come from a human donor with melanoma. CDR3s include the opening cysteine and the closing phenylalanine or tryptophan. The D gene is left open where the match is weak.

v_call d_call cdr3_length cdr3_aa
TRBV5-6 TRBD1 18 CASSPGLGQGVVTGELFF
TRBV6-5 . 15 CASSYDPSSGNTIYF
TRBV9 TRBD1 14 CASSAEDRAYEQYF
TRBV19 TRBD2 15 CASSSSGRFNNEQFF
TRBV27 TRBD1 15 CASKTSTGQSYGYTF
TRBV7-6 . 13 CASSYAAPYEQYF
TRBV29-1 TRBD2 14 CSGDPGLAINEQFF
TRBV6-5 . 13 CASSYSPVWPQHF
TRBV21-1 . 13 CASFIAAGTGPYF
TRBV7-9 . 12 CASSWSDEKLFF
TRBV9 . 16 CASSVNPLASSYEQYF
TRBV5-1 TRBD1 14 CASTPGQGAHEQYF
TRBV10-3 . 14 CAISDRDTAGGYTF
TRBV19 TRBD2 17 CASSMRLAGVPQNEQFF
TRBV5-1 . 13 CASSNEEIYGYTF
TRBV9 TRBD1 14 CASSLRQGNYEQYF
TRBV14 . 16 CASSQYGGDRAYEQYF
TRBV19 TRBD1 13 CASSIGQDYGYTF
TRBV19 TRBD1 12 CASGQGHTEAFF
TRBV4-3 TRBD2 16 CASSRSLAGAVDTQYF
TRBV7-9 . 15 CASSLTGESYNEQFF
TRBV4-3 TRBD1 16 CASSQDTAGGVSPLHF
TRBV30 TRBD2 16 CAWSLGNSGSGYEQYF
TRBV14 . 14 CASSLFSGAGGYTF
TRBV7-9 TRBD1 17 CASSLRTGDRFGETQYF
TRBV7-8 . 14 CASSLAGPSGELFF